These 32 T cell receptor beta chains came from one sample sequenced in a study of cytomegalovirus exposure and HLA in healthy donors. It was with 60 Vbeta and 13 Jbeta primers that the PCR ran. Libraries were prepared by immunoSEQ multiplex PCR; TCRdb keeps only in-frame clonotypes and omits some of them. There are under 95,000 clones in the sample; 7.6% occur only once, and about 2.3% lies in the top ten. The sequencing input was PBMCs. The receptor source for this set is a middle-aged man in good health and CMV-seronegative.

This clone was detected a few times. The chain couples TRBV25-1 to TRBJ1-1; D not certain. Germline CDR1 is MGHDK and CDR2 is SYGVNS. Trimming pared 3 bases from V and 0 bases from J, leaving 8 bases between. The CDR3 loop spans 14 amino acids. The CDR3 here is CASSEGLLNTEAFF. In nucleotides, the CDR3 is TGTGCCAGCAGTGAGGGCCTTCTGAACACTGAAGCTTTCTTT.

The chain joins TRBV6-1 to TRBJ1-3; 10 nucleotides agree with TRBD1. The CDR3 length is 16 residues. Germline values: CDR1 MNHNS, CDR2 SASEGT. With 4 bases clipped from V and 1 base from J, the junction kept 4 bases outside the gene matches. The CDR3 DNA reads as TGTGCCAGCAGTGTGACAGGGGGCGCGTCTGGAAACACCATATATTTT. Translated: CASSVTGGASGNTIYF.

This clone was seen a few times. The rearrangement links TRBV6-5 to TRBJ1-2, with 7 positions matching TRBD1. CDR1 and CDR2 from the germline V gene are MNHEY and SVGAGI. The CDR3 sequence is 12 residues long. The V gene end was trimmed by 6 bases and the J gene end by 8 bases; junction bases not matched to a gene: 6. The CDR3 DNA reads as TGTGCCAGCAGGCGACAGGGACGGGGCTACACCTTC. This encodes CASRRQGRGYTF.

This clone was observed a few times. V usage is TRBV5-6 and J usage is TRBJ2-7; maybe TRBD2 (5 bases). The CDR3 totals 16 residues. CDR1 SGHDT and CDR2 YYEEEE come from the germline V gene. V was shortened by 2 bases and J by 0 bases, with 15 bases between the two germline ends. For the CDR3, the DNA is TGTGCCAGCAGCTTCACGCCCGGGAAAGGCTCCTACGAGCAGTACTTC. Translation gives CASSFTPGKGSYEQYF.

A few counts support this clone. The genes are TRBV28 and TRBJ2-3, with 10 positions matching TRBD2. The V segment lost 2 bases and the J segment 8 bases; nucleotides outside the gene matches: 10. The CDR3 is 16 amino acids. The germline CDR1 and CDR2 sequences are MDHEN and SYDVKM. CDR3 amino acids: CASSLLGLAFFGTQYF. In DNA, the CDR3 is TGTGCCAGCAGTTTACTGGGACTAGCGTTCTTTGGTACGCAGTATTTT. Full variable domain (remainder filled in from reference TRBV28 and TRBJ2-3): DVKVTQSSRYLVKRTGEKVFLECVQDMDHENMFWYRQDPGLGLRLIYFSYDVKMKEKGDIPEGYSVSREKKERFSLILESASTNQTSMYLCASSLLGLAFFGTQYFGPGTRLTVL.

The rearrangement uses TRBV19 and TRBJ2-6; tentative D call: TRBD2 (6 bases). V was shortened by 5 bases and J by 3 bases, with 14 bases between the two germline ends. Germline V gives CDR1 LNHDA, CDR2 SQIVND (reference sequence). The CDR3 runs 16 residues. The CDR3 reads CASSGGFFGGANVLTF. As DNA, the CDR3 is TGTGCCAGTAGTGGAGGGTTCTTCGGTGGGGCCAACGTCCTGACTTTC.

This clone has more than one count but fewer than ten. The rearrangement links TRBV28 to TRBJ1-3; D not certain. This CDR3 is built from 16 residues. The germline CDR1 and CDR2 sequences are MDHEN and SYDVKM. V shed 4 bases and J shed 3 bases, with 16 bases lying between them. This chain's CDR3 is CASSSPFRLDGNTIYF. The CDR3 DNA reads as TGTGCCAGCAGTTCCCCGTTCCGGCTAGATGGAAACACCATATATTTT.

This clone was observed a handful of times. The chain couples TRBV6-1 to TRBJ1-5; TRBD1 aligns across 7 bases. This CDR3 is 13 amino acids long. CDR1 is MNHNS and CDR2 is SASEGT in the germline V gene. V was clipped by 4 bases and J by 9 bases; unmatched bases: 6. CDR3 nucleotides: TGTGCCAGCAGTGCACAGGGGACGGGGCCCCAGCATTTT. It specifies CASSAQGTGPQHF.

The chain recombines TRBV6-6 with TRBJ1-1; D not certain. This CDR3 spans 11 amino acids. The germline V gene encodes CDR1 MNHNY and CDR2 SVGAGI (reference sequence). V gave up 2 bases and J gave up 6 bases, with 4 bases separating them. In DNA, the CDR3 is TGTGCCAGCAGTTACGCGGCTGAAGCTTTCTTT. Its protein product is CASSYAAEAFF.

With regard to this clone: At one of its ends the junction is not consistent with the germline gene, which may arise from a read error. The V and J genes are TRBV7-3 and TRBJ2-2; TRBD2 is a possible D gene (5 bases). Germline loops: CDR1 SGHTA, CDR2 FQGTGA. This CDR3 has 13 amino acids. For the CDR3, the DNA is TGTGCCAGCAGCGGCGGAAATATACGGGATCTGTTTTTT. Translation gives CASSGGNIRDLFF.

This clone was seen a few times. This chain links TRBV6-5 with TRBJ1-2; a possible D gene is TRBD1 (6 bases). The CDR3 has 15 residues. Per germline, CDR1 MNHEY and CDR2 SVGAGI. V lost 0 bases and J 8 bases, leaving 16 bases between the germline ends. The chain's CDR3 is CASSYSGGRSGGYTF. DNA of the CDR3: TGTGCCAGCAGTTACTCGGGGGGGCGCTCGGGCGGCTACACCTTC.

This clone was seen a few times. The chain has TRBV9 and TRBJ1-2; 8 nucleotides match TRBD1. The germline V gene encodes CDR1 SGDLS and CDR2 YYNGEE. With V trimmed by 4 bases and J by 4 bases, 12 bases remained unmatched. The CDR3 runs 16 residues. The DNA of the CDR3 is TGTGCCAGCAGCTCACTCCCAGGGGGCGATTTCTATGGCTACACCTTC. Translation: CASSSLPGGDFYGYTF.

This chain uses TRBV9 with TRBJ2-5; the D gene is possibly TRBD2 (6 bases). Trimming stripped 4 bases from V and 3 bases from J, with 25 bases between. The CDR3 runs to 18 residues. CDR1 is SGDLS, CDR2 YYNGEE, per germline. The CDR3 DNA follows: TGTGCCAGCAGCCCCCTCTTAGCGGCCAAAAATGCCAAAGAGACCCAGTACTTC. Translation: CASSPLLAAKNAKETQYF.

This clone has only a few counts. The rearrangement uses TRBV10-3 and TRBJ2-1, with D maybe TRBD2 (7 bases). Trimming took off 7 bases at V and 8 bases at J, with 15 bases between the two ends. In germline, CDR1 is ENHRY, CDR2 SYGVKD. The CDR3 length is 13 residues. The CDR3 DNA follows: TGTGCCATCAAGGGGGAGGGCCACGATGAGCAGTTCTTC. It is translated as CAIKGEGHDEQFF.

This clone turned up a few times. In DNA form, the CDR3 reads TGTGCCAGCCGGGGAACTAGCACAGATACGCAGTATTTT. This encodes CASRGTSTDTQYF. The chain carries TRBV18 and TRBJ2-3; a weak D match, TRBD2 (5 bases). This CDR3 spans 13 amino acids. The V gene lost 8 bases and the J gene lost 0 bases, with 9 bases spanning the gap. Germline CDR1 reads KGHSH; CDR2 reads LQKENI. Combining the CDR3 with reference TRBV18 and TRBJ2-3 gives the whole variable domain NAGVMQNPRHLVRRRGQEARLRCSPMKGHSHVYWYRQLPEEGLKFMVYLQKENIIDESGMPKERFSAEFPKEGPSILRIQQVVRGDSAAYFCASRGTSTDTQYFGPGTRLTVL.

This clone was counted a few times. The rearrangement uses TRBV5-1 and TRBJ2-7, with TRBD2 matching 7 bases. CDR3 length: 15 amino acids. After removal of 1 base from V and 3 bases from J, the junction contained 7 bases not matched to a gene. CDR1 and CDR2 (germline): SGHRS, YFSETQ. CDR3 in amino acids: CASSLTSTSSYEQYF. The CDR3 DNA reads as TGCGCCAGCAGCTTGACTTCGACTAGCAGCTACGAGCAGTACTTC.

The chain links TRBV5-4 to TRBJ1-2; the match to TRBD1 covers 8 bases. CDR1 is SGHNT and CDR2 is YYREEE in the germline V gene (reference sequence). The CDR3 runs 18 residues. The V and J ends lost 0 bases and 4 bases, in that order; junction bases with no gene match: 14. Here the CDR3 DNA reads TGTGCCAGCAGCTTGGGGGGATCTTCGACAGGGGCTCCCTATGGCTACACCTTC. Residues: CASSLGGSSTGAPYGYTF.

J is TRBJ2-1 and V is TRBV27; 13 positions match TRBD2. The CDR3 runs 16 residues. In germline, CDR1 is MNHEY, CDR2 SMNVEV (reference sequence). J gave up 7 bases and V 2 bases, and 5 bases lay outside the gene matches. In nucleotides, the CDR3 is TGTGCCAGCAGTTTACTACTAGCGGGAGGGCGAAATGAGCAGTTCTTC. Protein product: CASSLLLAGGRNEQFF.

In the case of this clone: The junction and the germline gene differ at one end; a read error may be behind it. The chain has TRBV19 and TRBJ1-2, with TRBD1 matching 7 bases. CDR3 length equals 13 residues. CDR1 and CDR2 (germline): LNHDA, SQIVND (reference sequence). The CDR3 sequence is CASSKQGNYGYSF. In nucleotides, the CDR3 is TGTGCCAGTAGTAAACAGGGGAACTATGGCTACTCCTTC.

The V call is TRBV7-2, the J call TRBJ2-7; 8 positions agree with TRBD1. Germline V CDR1 and CDR2: SGHTA, FQGNSA. The CDR3 has 12 residues. The trim removed 5 bases at V and 5 bases at J, leaving 2 bases unmatched. The CDR3 region is CASSPTGDEQYF. As DNA, the CDR3 is TGTGCCAGCAGCCCGACAGGGGACGAGCAGTACTTC.

V and J are TRBV29-1 and TRBJ2-5, with 9 bases identical to TRBD1. The tail of the sequence fits TRBJ2-7 better, so the J call may be wrong. The CDR3 extends over 13 amino acids. Germline lookup yields CDR1 SQVTM and CDR2 ANQGSEA. DNA for the CDR3: TGCAGCGGGGGCACCGGGACAGGGAACGAGCAGTACTTC. Residues: CSGGTGTGNEQYF.

This clone has a handful of counts. The rearrangement links TRBV9 to TRBJ2-3; a weak D match, TRBD2 (5 bases). Germline V CDR1 and CDR2: SGDLS, YYNGEE. V lost 0 bases, J lost 5 bases, and 13 bases lay in between. This CDR3 has 15 residues. The CDR3, as DNA: TGTGCCAGCAGCGTAGGGGAGTATCCGATAGATACGCAGTATTTT. Its protein is CASSVGEYPIDTQYF.

The chain has TRBV29-1 and TRBJ1-1; 10 positions match TRBD1. V lost 6 bases and J lost 7; bases outside the gene matches: 8. The germline CDR1 and CDR2 sequences are SQVTM and ANQGSEA. The CDR3 runs to 13 residues. This chain's CDR3 is CSVDGQGEGEAFF. CDR3 sequence (DNA): TGCAGCGTCGATGGACAGGGGGAAGGTGAAGCTTTCTTT.

J is TRBJ2-4 and V is TRBV19, with D perhaps matching TRBD1 (6 bases). CDR3 length: 14 amino acids. Trimming shortened V by 3 bases and J by 1 base, and 7 bases separated the two germline ends. Germline V gene data show CDR1 as LNHDA and CDR2 as SQIVND (reference sequence). The CDR3 region has the DNA TGTGCCAGTAGTATCGACAGGGCCAAAAACATTCAGTACTTC. Translation: CASSIDRAKNIQYF. The complete variable domain, with remaining parts taken from reference TRBV19 and TRBJ2-4, reads DGGITQSPKYLFRKEGQNVTLSCEQNLNHDAMYWYRQDPGQGLRLIYYSQIVNDFQKGDIAEGYSVSREKKESFPLTVTSAQKNPTAFYLCASSIDRAKNIQYFGAGTRLSVL.

This clone has more than one count but fewer than ten. The rearrangement joins TRBV5-8 to TRBJ2-2; possible D gene TRBD2, 6 bases. Looked up from germline, CDR1 is SGHTS and CDR2 is YDEGEE. Trimming cost V 0 bases and J 4 bases, with 13 bases left between them. CDR3 length: 16 residues. CDR3 sequence reads: CASSLVFSGFTGELFF. As DNA, the CDR3 is TGTGCCAGCAGCTTGGTTTTTAGCGGATTCACCGGGGAGCTGTTTTTT.

This clone was detected a few times. The rearrangement uses TRBV4-2 and TRBJ2-2, with a possible D match to TRBD2 (5 bases). This CDR3 spans 14 amino acids. Germline lookup yields CDR1 LGHNA and CDR2 YNFKEQ. V was clipped by 0 bases and J by 5 bases, with 7 bases between them. CDR3 sequence (DNA): TGTGCCAGCAGCCAAGACCCGGGGACCGGGGAGCTGTTTTTT. Its translation is CASSQDPGTGELFF.

This clone was seen a handful of times. This chain joins TRBV28 and TRBJ1-1; maybe TRBD1 (5 bases). The CDR3 covers 13 residues. From germline, CDR1 is MDHEN and CDR2 SYDVKM. Trimming removed 6 bases at V and 7 bases at J, with 15 bases between. The DNA for the CDR3 is TGTGCCAGCAGACCGTCATTCCAGGGTGAAGCTTTCTTT. Its translation: CASRPSFQGEAFF.

CDR3 sequence: CASSLDSTNEKLFF. Written as DNA, the CDR3 is TGTGCCAGCAGCTTGGACAGCACTAATGAAAAACTGTTTTTT. The chain employs TRBV7-9 and TRBJ1-4, with D possibly being TRBD1 (6 bases). Trimming left V 3 bases short and J 2 bases short, with 7 bases between. The CDR3 sequence is 14 residues long. Germline V gene lookup returns CDR1 SEHNR and CDR2 FQNEAQ (reference sequence). Drawing the rest from reference TRBV7-9 and TRBJ1-4, the complete variable domain is DTGVSQNPRHKITKRGQNVTFRCDPISEHNRLYWYRQTLGQGPEFLTYFQNEAQLEKSRLLSDRFSAERPKGSFSTLEIQRTEQGDSAMYLCASSLDSTNEKLFFGSGTQLSVL.

The V gene is TRBV11-2, the J gene TRBJ2-1; weak D call: TRBD2 (6 bases). Trimming left V 0 bases short and J 6 bases short, with 12 bases between. This CDR3 comprises 15 residues. Germline V gene lookup returns CDR1 SGHAT and CDR2 FQNNGV. For the CDR3, the DNA is TGTGCCAGCAGCTTAGAAGGGGACTTATTCAATGAGCAGTTCTTC. Amino acids: CASSLEGDLFNEQFF.

V is TRBV28 and J is TRBJ1-4; 8 bases align to TRBD1. Trimming at V came to 6 bases and at J to 1 base, leaving 10 bases not matched to a gene. The germline V gene encodes CDR1 MDHEN and CDR2 SYDVKM. The CDR3 contains 17 residues. CDR3 loop: CASRGYRGGITNEKLFF. The CDR3 DNA reads TGTGCCAGCAGGGGGTACAGGGGGGGTATAACTAATGAAAAACTGTTTTTT.

This clone occurred a few times. This sequence joins TRBV5-4 and TRBJ1-4; maybe TRBD1 (5 bases). From germline, CDR1 is SGHNT and CDR2 YYREEE (reference sequence). V was pared by 0 bases and J by 8 bases, with 14 bases between. This CDR3 spans 15 amino acids. CDR3 nucleotides: TGTGCCAGCAGCTTGGGTTTTCGGCAGGGAGAAAAACTGTTTTTT. It specifies CASSLGFRQGEKLFF.

The chain recombines TRBV5-1 with TRBJ2-5; perhaps TRBD1 as D (6 bases). Deletions cut 3 bases from V and 6 bases from J, with 15 bases between. CDR3 length: 14 residues. Per the germline V gene, CDR1 is SGHRS and CDR2 is YFSETQ. The CDR3 spells CASSWASRGQTQYF. In nucleotides, the CDR3 is TGCGCCAGCAGCTGGGCCTCCAGGGGACAGACCCAGTACTTC.